This paragraph reports one T cell receptor (beta chain). As processed by the authors: Scientists estimated how many nucleated cells there were by amplifying reference gene primers. Method: immunoSEQ multiplex PCR; TCRdb's copy keeps in-frame clones and lacks some. The DNA was the basis for D and trimming; V, J and clone size are from that table. This table has 60,000 to 80,000 clones, over 75% appearing once. The record originates from a study of blood T cell repertoires in COVID-19. Study information: Researchers got acute and convalescent COVID-19 samples from the United States, Italy and Spain. From T cells, B-cell-depleted T cells, or PBMCs came the material, which was cDNA or gDNA.

The germline gives CDR1 MNHEY, CDR2 SVGAGI. V dropped 8 bases and J dropped 8 bases, with 15 bases sitting between them. This CDR3 is built from 12 residues. This chain joins TRBV6-5 and TRBJ1-1; tentative D call: TRBD1 (6 bases). Sequenced input: peripheral blood. This sequence originates from a man between 50 and 59 years old with acute or convalescent COVID-19. CDR3 protein: CASYRTAIEAFF. The CDR3 DNA reads TGTGCCAGCTATCGGACAGCCATAGAAGCTTTCTTT.